Presented here are 13 T cell receptor beta chains from one specimen sequenced in a study of CD8 T cells in Susac syndrome. Reverse transcription of about 0.5 to 1 ug RNA used random hexamers. TCRdb ran MiXCR on the immunoSEQ multiplex PCR reads and lists one entry per CDR3 protein. Among about 150,000 distinct CDR3 sequences listed, approximately 96% were seen once. The source material was CD4+ T cells from PBMCs. Source of these receptors: a human donor with Susac syndrome.

The chain recombines TRBV12-3 or TRBV12-4 with TRBJ1-1; D unclear. The CDR3 loop spans 15 amino acids. V lost 5 bases, J lost 1 base, and 14 bases lay in between. The CDR3: CASSRQRVRNTEAFF. The CDR3 DNA follows: TGTGCCAGCAGTCGCCAAAGGGTGCGGAACACTGAAGCTTTCTTT.

V gene TRBV20-1 combines with J gene TRBJ2-5; D not resolved. The V and J ends lost 3 bases and 7 bases respectively, with 9 bases between them. The CDR3 sequence is 11 residues long. Germline V gene sequence: CDR1 DFQATT, CDR2 SNEGSKA (reference sequence). Written as DNA, the CDR3 is TGCAGTGCTAGGAAGGGAACGACCCAGTACTTC. It is translated as CSARKGTTQYF.

The V gene is TRBV2, the J gene TRBJ2-5; 7 bases fit TRBD2. Trimming at V came to 5 bases and at J to 0 bases, leaving 6 bases not matched to a gene. This CDR3 has 15 residues. The germline V gene has CDR1 SNHLY and CDR2 FYNNEI. The CDR3 is CASSIRGVDQETQYF. CDR3 nucleotides: TGTGCCAGCAGTATTCGGGGGGTCGACCAAGAGACCCAGTACTTC.

J is TRBJ1-1 and V is TRBV20-1; no clear D gene. Germline CDR1 DFQATT, CDR2 SNEGSKA (reference sequence). The CDR3 totals 12 residues. The V end lost 3 bases, the J end lost 5 bases, and 10 bases lay between the germline ends. DNA for the CDR3: TGCAGTGCTAGTAGGACCGGGACTGAAGCTTTCTTT. Protein product: CSASRTGTEAFF.

V is TRBV4-3 and J is TRBJ2-7, with TRBD1 matching 7 bases. Germline V lookup: CDR1 LGHNA, CDR2 YSLEER. The CDR3 contains 15 residues. J gave up 7 bases and V 2 bases, and 11 bases lay outside the gene matches. CDR3 DNA: TGCGCCAGCAGCCAAAAGCACAAGGGGGCGCGTGAGCAGTACTTC. Protein sequence: CASSQKHKGAREQYF.

This clonotype was observed a few times. This chain links TRBV5-4 with TRBJ2-6; no firm D call. Germline values: CDR1 SGHNT, CDR2 YYREEE (reference sequence). The ends were cut back, 0 bases at V and 1 base at J, with 2 bases in the middle. This CDR3 has 14 residues. The CDR3 DNA reads TGTGCCAGCAGCTTGGATTCTGGGGCCAACGTCCTGACTTTC. Translation: CASSLDSGANVLTF. Full variable domain (rest looked up from reference TRBV5-4 and TRBJ2-6): ETGVTQSPTHLIKTRGQQVTLRCSSQSGHNTVSWYQQALGQGPQFIFQYYREEENGRGNFPPRFSGLQFPNYSSELNVNALELDDSALYLCASSLDSGANVLTFGAGSRLTVL.

The chain employs TRBV2 and TRBJ1-2, with 8 bases that match TRBD1. CDR1 and CDR2 from the germline V gene are SNHLY and FYNNEI. The V and J ends lost 4 bases and 10 bases, in that order; junction bases with no gene match: 5. The CDR3 totals 12 residues. The chain's CDR3 is CASSVDRGVYTF. CDR3 nucleotide sequence: TGTGCCAGCAGTGTAGACAGGGGCGTCTACACCTTC.

The chain joins TRBV12-5 to TRBJ2-2; 10 bases agree with TRBD2. This CDR3 is 16 amino acids long. CDR1 and CDR2 from the germline V gene are LGHNT and FRNRAP. The V and J ends lost 1 base and 5 bases, in that order; junction bases with no gene match: 4. This CDR3 reads CASGLGSSGGTGELFF. CDR3 coding DNA: TGTGCTAGTGGTTTGGGATCTAGCGGGGGAACCGGGGAGCTGTTTTTT.

The chain joins TRBV27 to TRBJ2-7; no firm D call. CDR3 length equals 15 residues. Germline CDR1 and CDR2: MNHEY and SMNVEV (reference sequence). Between the trimmed V and J ends, which lost 2 bases and 2 bases, there was a span of 13 bases. The DNA for the CDR3 is TGTGCCAGCAGTTTACATCGATCAACCGCCTACGAGCAGTACTTC. It encodes CASSLHRSTAYEQYF.

V usage is TRBV3-1 and J usage is TRBJ1-1; tentative D call: TRBD1 (6 bases). V lost 4 bases and J 1 base, leaving 22 bases between the germline ends. The CDR3 sequence is 18 residues long. The germline CDR1 and CDR2 sequences are LGHDT and YNNKEL (reference sequence). CDR3 sequence reads: CASSRFSGHQGPNTEAFF. The CDR3 DNA reads TGTGCCAGCAGCCGGTTCTCGGGACATCAAGGGCCGAACACTGAAGCTTTCTTT.

This rearrangement joins TRBV27 to TRBJ1-6; 7 bases map to TRBD1. CDR1 is MNHEY, CDR2 SMNVEV, per germline (reference sequence). The CDR3 has 15 amino acids. The J segment lost 7 bases and the V segment lost 7 bases, leaving 10 bases of the junction unmatched. This CDR3 is CASTAPGQKNSPLHF. The DNA of the CDR3 is TGTGCCAGCACCGCCCCGGGACAGAAAAATTCACCCCTCCACTTT.

The V call is TRBV9, the J call TRBJ2-5, with D tentatively TRBD2 (5 bases). CDR1 and CDR2 (germline): SGDLS, YYNGEE. V lost 1 base and J 4 bases, leaving 8 bases between the germline ends. The CDR3 runs 13 residues. The DNA for the CDR3 is TGTGCCAGCAGCGTATTAAGCGGAGAGACCCAGTACTTC. It yields the protein CASSVLSGETQYF.

V gene TRBV12-3 or TRBV12-4 combines with J gene TRBJ2-5; TRBD2 agrees at 11 bases. The CDR3 runs to 17 residues. Germline trimming cut 5 bases from V and 3 bases from J; bases unmatched to any gene: 11. CDR3 sequence reads: CASSHRPLAGGKETQYF. The CDR3 DNA sequence: TGTGCCAGCAGTCACCGGCCCCTAGCGGGAGGTAAAGAGACCCAGTACTTC.